This T cell receptor beta chain is drawn from a study of T cell responses to AZD1222 COVID-19 vaccine. General study points: Spike as a whole was targeted by vaccine-associated CD4 TCRs, dominant at 160-218 and 743-854. Repertoire samples came only from after the peak T cell response.

On this clone: No antigen is known for it.

The ends were cut back, 8 bases at V and 4 bases at J, with 14 bases in the middle. Germline V gives CDR1 MNHEY, CDR2 SVGAGI. The CDR3 covers 14 residues. The assay was immunoSEQ multiplex PCR, and TCRdb's table has in-frame clones only and misses some. This sample has about 210,000 clones; roughly 94% occur once, and the top ten carry approximately 1.7%. Material: peripheral blood, obtained 28 days after the second dose of the MenACWY control vaccine. This chain connects TRBV6-5 to TRBJ2-2; D is possibly TRBD2 (6 bases). The sequence was obtained from an adult who received the MenACWY meningococcal vaccine as a control. The DNA for the CDR3 is TGTGCCAGCGCCCGGGGGAGATCCACCGGGGAGCTGTTTTTT. Translated: CASARGRSTGELFF.